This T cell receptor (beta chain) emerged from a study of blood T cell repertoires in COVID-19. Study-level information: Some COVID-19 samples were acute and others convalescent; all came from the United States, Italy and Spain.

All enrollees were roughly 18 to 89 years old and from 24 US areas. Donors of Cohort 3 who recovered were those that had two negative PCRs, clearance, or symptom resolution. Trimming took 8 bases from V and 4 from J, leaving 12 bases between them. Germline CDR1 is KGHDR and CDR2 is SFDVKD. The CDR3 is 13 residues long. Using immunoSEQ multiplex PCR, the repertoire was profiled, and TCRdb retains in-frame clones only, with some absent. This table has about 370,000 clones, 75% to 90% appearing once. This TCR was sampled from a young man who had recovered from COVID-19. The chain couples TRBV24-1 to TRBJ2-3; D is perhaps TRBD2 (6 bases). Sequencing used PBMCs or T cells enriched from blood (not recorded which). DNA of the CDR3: TGTGCCACCATGGGGGGACCCGCAGATACGCAGTATTTT. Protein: CATMGGPADTQYF.